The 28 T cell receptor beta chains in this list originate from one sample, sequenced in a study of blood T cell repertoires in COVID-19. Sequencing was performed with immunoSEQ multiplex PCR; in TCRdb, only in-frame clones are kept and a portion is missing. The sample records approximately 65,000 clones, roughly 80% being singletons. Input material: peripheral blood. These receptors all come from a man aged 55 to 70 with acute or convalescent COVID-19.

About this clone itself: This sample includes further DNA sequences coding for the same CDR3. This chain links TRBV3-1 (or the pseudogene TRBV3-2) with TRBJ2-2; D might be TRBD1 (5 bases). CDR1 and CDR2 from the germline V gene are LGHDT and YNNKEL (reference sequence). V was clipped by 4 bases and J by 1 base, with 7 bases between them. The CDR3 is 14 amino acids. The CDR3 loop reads CASSPTGNTGELFF. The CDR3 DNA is TGTGCCAGCAGCCCTACAGGGAACACCGGGGAGCTGTTTTTT.

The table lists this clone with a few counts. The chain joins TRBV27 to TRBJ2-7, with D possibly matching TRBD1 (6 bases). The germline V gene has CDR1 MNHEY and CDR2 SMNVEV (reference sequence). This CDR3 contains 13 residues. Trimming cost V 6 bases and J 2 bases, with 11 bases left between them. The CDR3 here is CASSIGQTYEQYF. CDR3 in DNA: TGTGCCAGCAGCATAGGACAGACCTACGAGCAGTACTTC.

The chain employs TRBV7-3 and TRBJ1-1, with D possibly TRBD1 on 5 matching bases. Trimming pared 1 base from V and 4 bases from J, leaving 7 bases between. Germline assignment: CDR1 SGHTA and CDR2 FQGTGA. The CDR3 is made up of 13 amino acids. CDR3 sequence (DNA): TGTGCCAGCAGCTTAATGGGGGGCACTGAAGCTTTCTTT. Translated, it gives CASSLMGGTEAFF.

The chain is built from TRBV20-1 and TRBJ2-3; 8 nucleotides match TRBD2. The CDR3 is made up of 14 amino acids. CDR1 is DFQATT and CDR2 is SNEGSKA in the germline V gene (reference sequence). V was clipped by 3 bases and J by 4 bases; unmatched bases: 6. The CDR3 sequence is CSASLREGADTQYF. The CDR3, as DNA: TGCAGTGCTAGTCTCCGGGAGGGGGCAGATACGCAGTATTTT.

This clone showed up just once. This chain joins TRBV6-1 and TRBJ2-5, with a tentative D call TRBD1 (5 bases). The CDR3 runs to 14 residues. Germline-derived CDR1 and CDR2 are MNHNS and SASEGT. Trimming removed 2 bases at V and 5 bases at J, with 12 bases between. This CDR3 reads CASSERVGVETQYF. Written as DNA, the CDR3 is TGTGCCAGCAGTGAAAGAGTAGGGGTCGAGACCCAGTACTTC.

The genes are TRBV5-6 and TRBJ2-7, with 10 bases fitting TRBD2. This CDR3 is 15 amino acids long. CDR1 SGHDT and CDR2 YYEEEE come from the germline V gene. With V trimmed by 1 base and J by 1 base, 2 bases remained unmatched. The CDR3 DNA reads TGTGCCAGCAGCTTGCCTAGCGGGGGATCCTACGAGCAGTACTTC. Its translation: CASSLPSGGSYEQYF.

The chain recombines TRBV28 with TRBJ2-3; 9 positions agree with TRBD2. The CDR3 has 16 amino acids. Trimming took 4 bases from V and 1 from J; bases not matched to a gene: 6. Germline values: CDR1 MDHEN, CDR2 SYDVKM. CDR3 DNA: TGTGCCAGCAGTTCCTTCCTAGCGGGGCGCACAGATACGCAGTATTTT. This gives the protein CASSSFLAGRTDTQYF.

The CDR3 loop is CASSLVGTAEAFF. CDR3 nucleotides: TGTGCCAGCAGCTTGGTGGGGACAGCTGAAGCTTTCTTT. The chain is built from TRBV5-5 and TRBJ1-1; 7 positions agree with TRBD1. With 0 bases clipped from V and 6 bases from J, the junction kept 2 bases outside the gene matches. There are 13 residues in the CDR3. Germline CDR1 reads SGHKS; CDR2 reads YYEKEE (reference sequence).

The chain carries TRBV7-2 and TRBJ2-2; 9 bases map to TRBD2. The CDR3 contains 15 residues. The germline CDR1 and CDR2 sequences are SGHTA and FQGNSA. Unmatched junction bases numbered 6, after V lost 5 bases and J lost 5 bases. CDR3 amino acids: CASSNSGRITGELFF. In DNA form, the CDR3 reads TGTGCCAGCAGCAATAGCGGGAGAATTACCGGGGAGCTGTTTTTT.

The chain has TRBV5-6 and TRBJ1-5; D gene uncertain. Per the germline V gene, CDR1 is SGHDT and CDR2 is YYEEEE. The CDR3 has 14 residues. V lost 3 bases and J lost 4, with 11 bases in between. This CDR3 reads CASSSLSGNQPQHF. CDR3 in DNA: TGTGCCAGCAGCTCTCTCTCAGGAAATCAGCCCCAGCATTTT.

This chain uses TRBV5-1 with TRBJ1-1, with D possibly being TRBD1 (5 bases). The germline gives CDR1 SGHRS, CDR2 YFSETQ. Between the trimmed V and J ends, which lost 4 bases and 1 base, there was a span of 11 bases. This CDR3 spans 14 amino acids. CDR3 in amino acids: CASSLHQGNTEAFF. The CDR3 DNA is TGCGCCAGCAGCCTACACCAGGGGAACACTGAAGCTTTCTTT.

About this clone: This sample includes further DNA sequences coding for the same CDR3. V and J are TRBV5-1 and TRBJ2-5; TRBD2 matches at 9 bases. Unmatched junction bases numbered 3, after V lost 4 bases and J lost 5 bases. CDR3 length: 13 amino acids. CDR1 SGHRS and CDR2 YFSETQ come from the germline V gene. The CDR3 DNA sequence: TGCGCCAGCAGCGGCCTAGCGGGGGAGACCCAGTACTTC. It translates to CASSGLAGETQYF.

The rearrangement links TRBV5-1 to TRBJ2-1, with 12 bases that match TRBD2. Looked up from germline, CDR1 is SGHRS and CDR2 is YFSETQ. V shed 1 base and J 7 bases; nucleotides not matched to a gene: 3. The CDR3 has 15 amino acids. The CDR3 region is CASSLKTSGSNEQFF. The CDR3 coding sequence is TGCGCCAGCAGCTTGAAGACTAGCGGGAGTAATGAGCAGTTCTTC.

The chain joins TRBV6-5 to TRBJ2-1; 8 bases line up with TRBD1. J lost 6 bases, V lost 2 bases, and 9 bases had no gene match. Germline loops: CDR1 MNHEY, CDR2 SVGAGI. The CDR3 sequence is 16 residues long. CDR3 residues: CASSYVPDRVGNEQFF. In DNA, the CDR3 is TGTGCCAGCAGTTACGTCCCGGACAGGGTAGGCAATGAGCAGTTCTTC.

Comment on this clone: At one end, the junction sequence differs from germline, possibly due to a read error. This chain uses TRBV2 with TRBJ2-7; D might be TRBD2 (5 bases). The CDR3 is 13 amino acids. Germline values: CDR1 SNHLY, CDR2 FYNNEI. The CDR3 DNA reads TGTGCCAGCATTGAAGTTCGGGGCTACGAGCAGTACTTC. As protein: CASIEVRGYEQYF.

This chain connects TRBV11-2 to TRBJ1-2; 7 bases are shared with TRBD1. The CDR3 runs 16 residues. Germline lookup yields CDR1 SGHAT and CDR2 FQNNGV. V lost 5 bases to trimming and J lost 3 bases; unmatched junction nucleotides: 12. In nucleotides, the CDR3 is TGTGCCAGCAGCCCAGTTTACGGACAGGACTACTATGGCTACACCTTC. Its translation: CASSPVYGQDYYGYTF. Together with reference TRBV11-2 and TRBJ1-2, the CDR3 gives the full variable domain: EAGVAQSPRYKIIEKRQSVAFWCNPISGHATLYWYQQILGQGPKLLIQFQNNGVVDDSQLPKDRFSAERLKGVDSTLKIQPAKLEDSAVYLCASSPVYGQDYYGYTFGSGTRLTVV.

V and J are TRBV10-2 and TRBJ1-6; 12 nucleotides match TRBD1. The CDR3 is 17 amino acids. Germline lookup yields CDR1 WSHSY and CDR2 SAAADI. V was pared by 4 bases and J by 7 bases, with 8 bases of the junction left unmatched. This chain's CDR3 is CASSGDTGTGGNSPLHF. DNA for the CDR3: TGCGCCAGCAGTGGAGATACTGGGACAGGGGGCAATTCACCCCTCCACTTT.

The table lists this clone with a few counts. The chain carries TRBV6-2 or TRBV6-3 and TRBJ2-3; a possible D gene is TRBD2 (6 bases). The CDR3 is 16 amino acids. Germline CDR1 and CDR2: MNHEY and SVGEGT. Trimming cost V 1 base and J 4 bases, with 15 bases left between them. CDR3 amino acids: CASSYLAGPSPDTQYF. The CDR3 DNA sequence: TGTGCCAGCAGTTACTTGGCGGGACCTTCCCCAGATACGCAGTATTTT.

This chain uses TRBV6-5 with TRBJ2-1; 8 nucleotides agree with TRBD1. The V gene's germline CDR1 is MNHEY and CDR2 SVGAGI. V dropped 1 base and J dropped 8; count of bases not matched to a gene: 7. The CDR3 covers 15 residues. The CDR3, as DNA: TGTGCCAGCAGTTACTTCGGACAGGGCACCGATGAGCAGTTCTTC. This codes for CASSYFGQGTDEQFF.

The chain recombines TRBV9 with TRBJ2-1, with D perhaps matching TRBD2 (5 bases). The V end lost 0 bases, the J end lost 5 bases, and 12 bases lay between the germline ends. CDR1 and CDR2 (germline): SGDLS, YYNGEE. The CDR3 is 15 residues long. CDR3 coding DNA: TGTGCCAGCAGCGTAGCAGGAGGTATCAACAATGAGCAGTTCTTC. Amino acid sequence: CASSVAGGINNEQFF. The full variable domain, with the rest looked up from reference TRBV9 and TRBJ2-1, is DSGVTQTPKHLITATGQRVTLRCSPRSGDLSVYWYQQSLDQGLQFLIQYYNGEERAKGNILERFSAQQFPDLHSELNLSSLELGDSALYFCASSVAGGINNEQFFGPGTRLTVL.

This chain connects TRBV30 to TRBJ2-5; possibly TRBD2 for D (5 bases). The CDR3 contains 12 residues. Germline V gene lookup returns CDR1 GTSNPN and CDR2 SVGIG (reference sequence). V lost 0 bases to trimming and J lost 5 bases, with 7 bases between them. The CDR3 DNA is TGTGCCTGGAGTGTACTAGGGGAGACCCAGTACTTC. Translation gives CAWSVLGETQYF.

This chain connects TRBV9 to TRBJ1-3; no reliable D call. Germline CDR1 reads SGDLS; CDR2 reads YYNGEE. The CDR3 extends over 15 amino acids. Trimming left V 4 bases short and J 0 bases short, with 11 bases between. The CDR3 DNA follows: TGTGCCAGCAGCCCGGGTTTTTTCTCTGGAAACACCATATATTTT. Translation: CASSPGFFSGNTIYF.

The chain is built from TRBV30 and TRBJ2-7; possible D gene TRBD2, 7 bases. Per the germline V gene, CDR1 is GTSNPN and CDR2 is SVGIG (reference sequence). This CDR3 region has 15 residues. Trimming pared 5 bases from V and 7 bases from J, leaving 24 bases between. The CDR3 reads CAWSEGGGRSQEQYF. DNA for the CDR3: TGTGCCTGGTCAGAAGGGGGAGGGCGATCTCAAGAGCAGTACTTC.

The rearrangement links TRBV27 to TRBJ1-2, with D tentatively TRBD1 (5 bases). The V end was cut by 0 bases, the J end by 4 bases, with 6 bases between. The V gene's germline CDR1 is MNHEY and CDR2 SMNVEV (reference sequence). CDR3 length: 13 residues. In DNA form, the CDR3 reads TGTGCCAGCAGTTTATCGGGGGGCTATGGCTACACCTTC. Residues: CASSLSGGYGYTF.

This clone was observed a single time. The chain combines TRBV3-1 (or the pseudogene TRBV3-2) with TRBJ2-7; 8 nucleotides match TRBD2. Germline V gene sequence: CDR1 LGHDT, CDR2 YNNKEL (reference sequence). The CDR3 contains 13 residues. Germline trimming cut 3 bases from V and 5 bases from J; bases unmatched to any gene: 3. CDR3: CASSHLGRDEQYF. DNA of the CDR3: TGTGCCAGCAGCCACCTCGGGAGGGACGAGCAGTACTTC.

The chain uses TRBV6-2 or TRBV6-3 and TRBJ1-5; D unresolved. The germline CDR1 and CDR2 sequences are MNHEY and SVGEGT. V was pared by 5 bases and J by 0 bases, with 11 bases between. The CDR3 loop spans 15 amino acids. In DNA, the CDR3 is TGTGCCAGCAGTAACGGGGAGTATAGCAATCAGCCCCAGCATTTT. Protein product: CASSNGEYSNQPQHF.

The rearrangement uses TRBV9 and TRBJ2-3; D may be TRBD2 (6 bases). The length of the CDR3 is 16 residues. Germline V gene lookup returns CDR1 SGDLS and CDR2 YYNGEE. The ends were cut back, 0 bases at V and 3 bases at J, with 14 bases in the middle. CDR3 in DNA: TGTGCCAGCAGCGTAGCTGGGAGGTCAGAGACAGATACGCAGTATTTT. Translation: CASSVAGRSETDTQYF.

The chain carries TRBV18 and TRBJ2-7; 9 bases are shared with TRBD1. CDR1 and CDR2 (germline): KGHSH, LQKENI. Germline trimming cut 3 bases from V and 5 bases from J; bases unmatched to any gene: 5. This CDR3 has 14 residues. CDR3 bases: TGTGCCAGCTCACCTTTGGGACAGGGTGACGAGCAGTACTTC. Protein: CASSPLGQGDEQYF.